The present T cell receptor (beta chain) was sequenced within a study of early T cells in non-severe SARS-CoV-2 infection listed by TCRdb under 2021. In terms of the full investigation: Because TCR sequencing was done on bulk RNA from unsorted whole blood, the alpha and beta chains could not be paired. What the research found in general, with its limitations: Matching against VDJdb was skewed toward anti-spike CD8 responses, likely underestimated virus-specific expansions, and missed private and CD4 specificities.

On this clonotype itself: Its antigen is unknown. There are no base qualities to consult, and no much larger clone falls within one base.

Preparation of the library involved 5' RACE. The sequencing machine was a NextSeq 500. To correct for sequencing error and PCR bias, the TCR library protocol tagged individual cDNA molecules with unique molecular identifiers. Both TCR alpha and beta chains were sequenced, and tight co-correlation was observed between alpha and beta sequence abundances in each sample. The paper's data handling went like this. V gene, J gene and CDR3 annotation of TCR sequences was performed with Decombinator V4. Expanded TCRs were defined as changing significantly between any two time points under a Poisson model with p below 0.0001. Abundances of TCRs were expressed as counts per million after normalisation to the total number of TCRs sequenced in each sample. TRAV1-2 paired with TRAJ12, TRAJ20 or TRAJ33 defined MAIT TCRs, while TRAV10 paired with TRAJ18 defined iNKT TCRs. A search of VDJdb, accessed on 1 November 2021, was run for TCRs annotated to CMV, EBV and SARS-CoV-2, with TCRs annotated for multiple antigens excluded. TCRdb trimmed the raw reads at Q25, called clones with MiXCR and kept productive beta chains. Each CDR3 protein appears once, grouped with its most common genes and DNA. These V and J calls derive from TCRdb rather than the authors' analysis. Counted in this sample were 90,000 or so distinct CDR3 sequences; about 15% of them appeared once. 5.5% of the sample is held by the ten biggest clonotypes.

Set within a cohort of healthcare workers in London, UK, this nested case-control study involved weekly PCR testing of nasopharyngeal swabs along with blood sampling. Healthcare workers were recruited during the week of the UK lockdown, between 23 and 31 March 2020, and followed weekly for up to roughly 15 weeks. V has 1 base trimmed and J has 5 bases trimmed; junction bases matching no gene number 3. CDR1 SGHVS and CDR2 FNYEAQ were looked up in the germline V gene. The CDR3, cysteine through phenylalanine, is 14 amino acids long. The kept DNA is CDR3 alone, 42 bases in frame from the first base. The sequenced sample consisted of whole blood. The source is an adult who was a healthcare worker with PCR-confirmed SARS-CoV-2 infection or an uninfected control (not recorded which). The rearranged segments are TRBV7-6 and TRBJ2-7, and 9 junction bases match TRBD2. The CDR3 protein sequence reads: CASSLGPSGNEQYF. The DNA sequence is as follows: TGTGCCAGCAGCTTAGGGCCTAGCGGGAACGAGCAGTACTTC.